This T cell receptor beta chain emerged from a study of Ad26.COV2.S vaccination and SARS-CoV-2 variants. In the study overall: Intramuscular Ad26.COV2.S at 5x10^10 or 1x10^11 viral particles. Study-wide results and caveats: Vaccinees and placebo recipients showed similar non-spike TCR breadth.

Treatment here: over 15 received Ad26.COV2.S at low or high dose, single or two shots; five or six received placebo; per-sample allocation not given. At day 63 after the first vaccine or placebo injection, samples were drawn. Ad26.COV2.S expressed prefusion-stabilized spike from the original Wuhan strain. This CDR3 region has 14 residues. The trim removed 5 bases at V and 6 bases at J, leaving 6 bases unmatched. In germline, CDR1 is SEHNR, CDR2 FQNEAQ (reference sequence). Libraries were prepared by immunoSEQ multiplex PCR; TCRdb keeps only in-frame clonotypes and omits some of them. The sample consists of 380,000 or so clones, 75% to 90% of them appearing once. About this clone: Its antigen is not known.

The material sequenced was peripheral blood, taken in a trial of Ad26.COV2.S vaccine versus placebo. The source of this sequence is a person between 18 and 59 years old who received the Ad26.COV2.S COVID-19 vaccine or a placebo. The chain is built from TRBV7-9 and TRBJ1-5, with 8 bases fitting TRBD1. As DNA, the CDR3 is TGTGCCAGCAGCCCCGGACAGGGAACTCAGCCCCAGCATTTT. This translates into CASSPGQGTQPQHF.